The present T cell receptor (beta chain) was sequenced within a study of T cell responses to AZD1222 COVID-19 vaccine. Study-level findings and limits: Vaccine-related CD4 TCRs covered spike, predominating at 160-218 and 743-854.

TCRdb's table, derived via immunoSEQ multiplex PCR, lists solely in-frame clones and lacks some. This sample has 160,000 or so clones; 94% occur once, and the top ten carry approximately 4.6%. On this clone: Its target is not known.

The CDR3 runs 16 residues. V was pared by 4 bases and J by 3 bases, with 9 bases of the junction left unmatched. Germline V gives CDR1 MNHEY, CDR2 SMNVEV (reference sequence). This clonotype was obtained from an adult who received the AZD1222 COVID-19 vaccine. The source was peripheral blood, collected 28 days after the second AZD1222 dose. The chain employs TRBV27 and TRBJ2-1; the match to TRBD2 covers 7 bases. CDR3: CASSSFRRESYNEQFF. The CDR3 nucleotides are TGTGCCAGCAGTTCGTTTAGGCGGGAGAGCTACAATGAGCAGTTCTTC.